Ten or more counts support the clone carrying this TCR beta chain. Its antigen is unidentified. This record belongs to a study of neurological immune-mediated disorders. Background on the study: Among around 34 multiple sclerosis patients, some 31 were relapsing-remitting and 3 were secondary progressive. Findings of the study overall: In HTLV-1-associated myelopathy, TCR clonal expansion was greatest, and in multiple sclerosis it was least, below healthy controls. A possible signature was seen in one related-CDR3 cluster, into which phylogenetic grouping placed the repertoires of 18 of 34 multiple sclerosis patients.

Germline V gene lookup returns CDR1 LNHNV and CDR2 YYDKDF (reference sequence). Trimming shortened V by 4 bases and J by 4 bases, and 8 bases separated the two germline ends. This CDR3 is built from 13 residues. TCRdb reprocessed the 5' RACE reads with MiXCR, giving one entry per CDR3 protein. The data contain 25,000 to 35,000 distinct CDR3 sequences, about 1.6% of them seen just once; the ten biggest clones take up about 9%. The chain combines TRBV15 with TRBJ1-3, with no clear D. Sequences were obtained from PBMCs. The TCR originated in a woman aged 30 to 39 with multiple sclerosis. The CDR3 region has the DNA TGTGCCACCAGCAAGGTGTTGGGAAACACCATATATTTT. It codes for CATSKVLGNTIYF.